The rows below give T cell receptor beta chains drawn from one sample of a study of shared clonotypes between healthy human individuals. Libraries were prepared by immunoSEQ multiplex PCR; TCRdb keeps only in-frame clonotypes and omits some of them. The repertoire has more than 2 million clones, under 97% of them found once; the top ten carry less than 0.15%. The sample was naive CD4+ T cells sorted from blood. These receptors came from a man younger than 30 in good health. Each CDR3 is given with its conserved first and last residue. The D gene is left open where the match is weak. A clone size is listed for some rows: how often the clone was seen (once, few, many), or a class if it is expanded.

J,size,D,V,DNA,CDR3
TRBJ2-7,once,.,TRBV7-6,TGTGCCAGCAGCTTAAGCCAGAACGAGCAGTACTTC,CASSLSQNEQYF
TRBJ1-5,once,.,TRBV10-3,TGTGCCATCGGGGGAGGGGCTGGTGATCAGCCCCAGCATTTT,CAIGGGAGDQPQHF
TRBJ2-7,.,.,TRBV2,TGTGCCAGCAGTGAAAGGTGGAGGGTCTACGAGCAGTACTTC,CASSERWRVYEQYF
TRBJ2-1,.,.,TRBV7-3,TGTGCCAGCAGCTCATGGGGTAGTCGGCAGTTCTTC,CASSSWGSRQFF
TRBJ2-2,once,.,TRBV29-1,TGCAGCGTACTAGGGGCAAAGAACACCGGGGAGCTGTTTTTT,CSVLGAKNTGELFF
TRBJ1-1,.,.,TRBV27,TGTGCCAGCAGTTATCGTGAGGGGAACACTGAAGCTTTCTTT,CASSYREGNTEAFF
TRBJ2-6,.,.,TRBV18,TGTGCCAGCTCACCGTTCAGGGGCTCTGGGGCCAACGTCCTGACTTTC,CASSPFRGSGANVLTF
TRBJ2-3,.,TRBD1,TRBV10-3,TGTGCCATCAGTGAGTCGGACAGGGCGAGGGATACGCAGTATTTT,CAISESDRARDTQYF
TRBJ2-7,.,TRBD1,TRBV5-1,TGCGCCAGCAGCTTGGGGACAGGGTTCGGAGAGCAGTACTTC,CASSLGTGFGEQYF
TRBJ2-7,.,TRBD2,TRBV27,TGTGCCAGCAGTCCGTTAGCGGGTTGGAGTCCCTACGAGCAGTACTTC,CASSPLAGWSPYEQYF
TRBJ2-1,.,TRBD1,TRBV7-9,TGTGCCAGTACCCCAGGGGGCTCCTACAATGAGCAGTTCTTC,CASTPGGSYNEQFF
TRBJ2-1,.,TRBD1,TRBV6-6,TGTGCCAGCAGCTCTGGGACAGGACGTTACAATGAGCAGTTCTTC,CASSSGTGRYNEQFF
TRBJ2-7,.,.,TRBV30,TGTGCCTGGACCCCGGACGGACGGAGCGAGCAGTACTTC,CAWTPDGRSEQYF
TRBJ2-5,.,.,TRBV10-2,TGCGCCAGCGGGGGTTTAAGTAACTTCCAAGAGACCCAGTACTTC,CASGGLSNFQETQYF
TRBJ1-2,.,.,TRBV30,TGTGCCTGGAGTGTATTAGATACCTATGGCTACACCTTC,CAWSVLDTYGYTF
TRBJ1-2,.,.,TRBV2,TGTGCCAGCAGTGAGGAAGTAGGGACTAACTATGGCTACACCTTC,CASSEEVGTNYGYTF
TRBJ1-2,.,.,TRBV6-6,TGTGCCAGCAGTTACGAGGTGTCCTATGGCTACACCTTC,CASSYEVSYGYTF
TRBJ1-6,.,.,TRBV6-5,TGTGCCAGCAACGCCCGAGGGGGACTTAATTCACCCCTCCACTTT,CASNARGGLNSPLHF
TRBJ2-7,.,.,TRBV18,TGTGCCAGCTCACCATTAACTGCAAGCTACGAGCAGTACTTC,CASSPLTASYEQYF
TRBJ2-1,.,TRBD2,TRBV6-1,TGTGCCAGCACGACTAGCGGGGGGCGGTACAATGAGCAGTTCTTC,CASTTSGGRYNEQFF
TRBJ1-2,.,.,TRBV2,TGTGCCAGCAGTGCTTTCAATAGTTACACGGCCTATGGCTACACCTTC,CASSAFNSYTAYGYTF
TRBJ2-7,.,.,TRBV18,TGTGCCAGCTCACCACCCCTTTTGGGCGAGCAGTACTTC,CASSPPLLGEQYF
TRBJ2-3,.,TRBD2,TRBV10-1,TGCGCCAGCGGAACTAGCGGGAGTTCAGATACGCAGTATTTT,CASGTSGSSDTQYF
TRBJ2-1,.,TRBD2,TRBV10-3,TGTGCCATCTCTAGCGGGGCTTCCTACAATGAGCAGTTCTTC,CAISSGASYNEQFF
TRBJ1-5,.,.,TRBV5-1,TGCGCCAGCAGCTTGGGGGGATATCAGCCCCAGCATTTT,CASSLGGYQPQHF
TRBJ2-1,.,.,TRBV11-2,TGTGCCAGCAGCTTAGATTTTAGCTCCTACAATGAGCAGTTCTTC,CASSLDFSSYNEQFF
TRBJ2-1,.,.,TRBV6-5,TGTGCCACCCGGCGAGGGTACAGTGAGCAGTTCTTC,CATRRGYSEQFF
TRBJ1-6,once,.,TRBV30,TGTGCCTGTACCGGGACGGCTAGTTCACCCCTCCACTTT,CACTGTASSPLHF
TRBJ1-4,.,TRBD1,TRBV7-2,TGTGCCAGCAGCCCTCGGACAGGGAACGAAAAACTGTTTTTT,CASSPRTGNEKLFF
TRBJ1-1,.,.,TRBV19,TGTGCCAGTATCCGAGTGGGGGGGAACACTGAAGCTTTCTTT,CASIRVGGNTEAFF
TRBJ2-7,once,.,TRBV19,TGTGCCAGTAGTAGCCCAGGAGATACTTACGAGCAGTACTTC,CASSSPGDTYEQYF
TRBJ2-7,.,TRBD1,TRBV5-1,TGCGCCAGCAGCTTGGTCAAACCGGGACAGGGGGCGGGAGAGCAGTACTTC,CASSLVKPGQGAGEQYF
TRBJ2-3,.,.,TRBV5-1,TGCGCCAGCAGCTCTCAAGGGGACACAGATACGCAGTATTTT,CASSSQGDTDTQYF
TRBJ2-1,.,TRBD2,TRBV5-6,TGTGCCAGCAGCGTGCGGACTAGCGGGTCTTACAATGAGCAGTTCTTC,CASSVRTSGSYNEQFF
TRBJ1-6,.,TRBD1,TRBV5-8,TGTGCCAGCAGCTTGGACGCGGACAGGAGTTATTCACCCCTCCACTTT,CASSLDADRSYSPLHF
TRBJ2-1,.,TRBD2,TRBV30,TGTGCCTGGAGCCCCGGGACTAGCGGGAGTGAGCAGTTCTTC,CAWSPGTSGSEQFF
TRBJ1-1,once,.,TRBV30,TGTGCCTGGAGTGTACTCGACACTGAAGCTTTCTTT,CAWSVLDTEAFF